These 6 T cell receptor beta chains were all obtained from the same sample, sequenced in a study of blood T cells in healthy people across ages. Combining a sample-barcoded 5' primer with a J-beta primer mix, a second PCR ran for roughly 7 to 12 cycles. Each CDR3 protein is one row after TCRdb ran MiXCR on the 5' RACE reads. The sample carries around 2 million distinct CDR3 sequences, about two fifths recorded once. Sequenced input: blood. Receptor source: a human donor in good health.

This clonotype has a handful of counts. The chain carries TRBV7-9 and TRBJ2-5; D tentatively fits TRBD1 or TRBD2 (5 bases each). The germline CDR1 and CDR2 sequences are SEHNR and FQNEAQ (reference sequence). Trimming took 5 bases from V and 5 from J, leaving 21 bases between them. CDR3 length: 16 amino acids. The CDR3 loop reads CASSIIRGPKGETQYF. The CDR3 nucleotides read TGTGCCAGCAGCATCATCCGGGGACCAAAAGGGGAGACCCAGTACTTC.

This chain uses TRBV7-9 with TRBJ1-2, with TRBD1 matching 12 bases. The CDR3 contains 15 residues. V gave up 2 bases and J gave up 5 bases; unmatched junction bases: 3. CDR1 and CDR2 from the germline V gene are SEHNR and FQNEAQ (reference sequence). Written as DNA, the CDR3 is TGTGCCAGCAGCTTACCGGGACAGGGGGCGTATGGCTACACCTTC. Encoded protein: CASSLPGQGAYGYTF.

This clonotype occurred a few times. The rearrangement links TRBV4-3 to TRBJ2-3; D is ambiguous. V lost 0 bases to trimming and J lost 2 bases, with 6 bases between them. This CDR3 spans 14 amino acids. Germline CDR1 and CDR2: LGHNA and YSLEER. The CDR3 protein is CASSQDLNTDTQYF. The CDR3 nucleotides read TGCGCCAGCAGCCAAGATCTTAACACAGATACGCAGTATTTT.

This rearrangement joins TRBV20-1 to TRBJ1-4; a possible D gene is TRBD1 (6 bases). The ends were cut back, 3 bases at V and 8 bases at J, with 10 bases in the middle. CDR3 length equals 12 residues. Germline V gene data show CDR1 as DFQATT and CDR2 as SNEGSKA (reference sequence). CDR3 DNA: TGCAGTGCTAGCGGGGGGCGAGAAAAACTGTTTTTT. It yields the protein CSASGGREKLFF.

The J gene is TRBJ1-4, the V gene TRBV20-1; possible D gene TRBD1, 5 bases. The CDR3 covers 13 residues. Germline values: CDR1 DFQATT, CDR2 SNEGSKA (reference sequence). Trimming took off 3 bases at V and 8 bases at J, with 13 bases between the two ends. The CDR3 nucleotides read TGCAGTGCTAGTCAAGGGGTGGTAGAAAAACTGTTTTTT. Translating gives CSASQGVVEKLFF.

This clonotype has just a few counts. The J gene is TRBJ1-2, the V gene TRBV29-1; TRBD1 might be the D (5 bases). From germline, CDR1 is SQVTM and CDR2 ANQGSEA. Trimming pared 5 bases from V and 8 bases from J, leaving 30 bases between. This CDR3 contains 17 residues. Here the CDR3 reads CSVYTGGSAKTRGGYTF. The DNA of the CDR3 is TGCAGCGTTTATACTGGGGGTTCGGCAAAGACTAGGGGCGGCTACACCTTC.